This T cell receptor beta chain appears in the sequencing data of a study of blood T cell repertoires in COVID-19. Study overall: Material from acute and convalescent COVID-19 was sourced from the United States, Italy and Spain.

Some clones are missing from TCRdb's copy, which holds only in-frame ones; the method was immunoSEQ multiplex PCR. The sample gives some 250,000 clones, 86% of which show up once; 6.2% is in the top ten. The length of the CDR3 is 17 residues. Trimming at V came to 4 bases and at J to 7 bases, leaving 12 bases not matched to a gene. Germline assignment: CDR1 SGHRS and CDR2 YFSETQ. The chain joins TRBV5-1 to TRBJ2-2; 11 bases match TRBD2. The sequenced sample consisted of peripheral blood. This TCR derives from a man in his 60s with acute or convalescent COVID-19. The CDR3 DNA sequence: TGCGCCAGCAGCCTACCAACTAGCGGGGGAACAGGCGGGGAGCTGTTTTTT. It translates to CASSLPTSGGTGGELFF. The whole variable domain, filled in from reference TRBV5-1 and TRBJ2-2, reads KAGVTQTPRYLIKTRGQQVTLSCSPISGHRSVSWYQQTPGQGLQFLFEYFSETQRNKGNFPGRFSGRQFSNSRSEMNVSTLELGDSALYLCASSLPTSGGTGGELFFGEGSRLTVL.